A selection of T cell receptor beta chains follows, all from one sample in a study of beta chain features in type 1 diabetes. Assay: immunoSEQ multiplex PCR; the TCRdb copy retains only in-frame clones and omits some. The sample records fewer than 450,000 clones, roughly 12% being singletons. The sequenced sample was naive CD4+ T cells from blood. All receptors come from a woman aged 18-29 years with type 1 diabetes. CDR3s include the opening cysteine and the closing phenylalanine or tryptophan. The D gene is left open where the match is weak. Some rows mark clone size as missing; the rest say once, few, many or name a class of expanded clone.

D,V,size,J,CDR3,DNA
-,TRBV28,few,TRBJ2-2,CASSKDKKNTGELFF,TGTGCCAGCAGTAAGGACAAGAAGAACACCGGGGAGCTGTTTTTT
-,TRBV5-1,few,TRBJ2-3,CASSQGLGTDTQYF,TGCGCCAGCAGCCAGGGACTCGGCACAGATACGCAGTATTTT
-,TRBV25-1,few,TRBJ2-1,CASSGRTVPYNEQFF,TGTGCCAGCAGTGGCAGGACAGTTCCCTACAATGAGCAGTTCTTC
-,TRBV6-5,-,TRBJ1-4,CASSPRVEKLFF,TGTGCCAGCAGTCCCCGCGTTGAAAAACTGTTTTTT
-,TRBV7-7,few,TRBJ2-3,CASSPNPTGTDTQYF,TGTGCCAGCAGCCCTAACCCCACGGGTACAGATACGCAGTATTTT
-,TRBV7-3,-,TRBJ1-1,CASSSRVLVTEAFF,TGTGCCAGCAGCTCCAGGGTCTTGGTCACTGAAGCTTTCTTT
-,TRBV6-5,few,TRBJ2-1,CASSYTSSASYNEQFF,TGTGCCAGCAGTTACACCTCTAGCGCATCCTACAATGAGCAGTTCTTC
-,TRBV5-1,-,TRBJ1-2,CASSLDQGTFAYGYTF,TGCGCCAGCAGCTTGGATCAGGGTACGTTCGCCTATGGCTACACCTTC
-,TRBV2,-,TRBJ2-7,CASRGGLTSYEQYF,TGTGCCAGCAGGGGGGGGCTAACCTCCTACGAGCAGTACTTC
-,TRBV12-5,few,TRBJ2-2,CASGFGADTGELFF,TGTGCTAGTGGTTTTGGGGCAGATACCGGGGAGCTGTTTTTT
TRBD2,TRBV19,-,TRBJ2-1,CASGTSGTLWNEQFF,TGTGCCAGCGGGACTAGCGGGACCCTTTGGAATGAGCAGTTCTTC
-,TRBV5-6,-,TRBJ2-6,CASSLLTQSGGANVLTF,TGTGCCAGCAGCTTGTTGACTCAATCGGGGGGGGCCAACGTCCTGACTTTC
-,TRBV28,few,TRBJ2-5,CASSLGQEETQYF,TGTGCCAGCAGTTTGGGGCAGGAAGAGACCCAGTACTTC
TRBD1,TRBV19,-,TRBJ2-1,CASSIFGQGGYNEQFF,TGTGCCAGTAGTATCTTCGGACAGGGAGGCTACAATGAGCAGTTCTTC
TRBD1,TRBV18,few,TRBJ2-1,CASSPPDRGYNEQFF,TGTGCCAGCTCACCGCCCGACAGGGGCTACAATGAGCAGTTCTTC
-,TRBV5-1,few,TRBJ2-7,CASSLVLPERQWAYEQYF,TGCGCCAGCAGCTTGGTACTTCCCGAGCGGCAGTGGGCCTACGAGCAGTACTTC
TRBD2,TRBV7-3,-,TRBJ2-2,CASKRSGSLTGELFF,TGTGCCAGCAAACGTAGCGGGAGTCTTACCGGGGAGCTGTTTTTT
-,TRBV25-1,-,TRBJ2-1,CASSIGSRYNEQFF,TGTGCCAGCAGTATTGGGAGTCGGTACAATGAGCAGTTCTTC
TRBD2,TRBV9,few,TRBJ2-7,CASSVVGTTEQYF,TGTGCCAGCAGCGTAGTGGGGACTACGGAGCAGTACTTC
-,TRBV14,few,TRBJ2-1,CASSQVLSGPYNEQFF,TGTGCCAGCAGCCAAGTTCTAAGTGGTCCCTACAATGAGCAGTTCTTC
-,TRBV2,-,TRBJ1-2,CASLGGLGYTF,TGTGCCAGCTTGGGGGGGCTCGGCTACACCTTC
-,TRBV9,-,TRBJ2-1,CASSEQGRGSYNEQFF,TGTGCCAGCAGCGAGCAGGGGCGCGGGTCCTACAATGAGCAGTTCTTC
TRBD2,TRBV28,few,TRBJ2-1,CASSLTGTSGRFEQFF,TGTGCCAGCTCCCTTACCGGGACTAGCGGGAGGTTTGAGCAGTTCTTC
TRBD1,TRBV4-1,-,TRBJ2-5,CASSPIFRGRGETQYF,TGCGCCAGCAGCCCGATCTTTAGGGGGCGAGGGGAGACCCAGTACTTC
-,TRBV10-3,few,TRBJ1-5,CATDQGDQPQHF,TGTGCCACCGACCAGGGTGATCAGCCCCAGCATTTT
-,TRBV7-2,few,TRBJ2-3,CASSRPVVTDTQYF,TGTGCCAGCAGCCGTCCAGTGGTTACAGATACGCAGTATTTT
-,TRBV2,-,TRBJ1-2,CASSLGDNYGYTF,TGTGCCAGCAGCTTAGGGGATAACTATGGCTACACCTTC
TRBD2,TRBV15,few,TRBJ2-3,CATSRALTSGGDTQYF,TGTGCCACCAGCAGAGCTCTTACTAGCGGGGGGGATACGCAGTATTTT
-,TRBV29-1,few,TRBJ2-5,CSVVWRKRLQETQYF,TGCAGCGTTGTATGGCGGAAACGTCTCCAAGAGACCCAGTACTTC
TRBD1,TRBV9,few,TRBJ1-2,CASSPARDRVRNYGYTF,TGTGCCAGCAGCCCAGCGAGGGACAGGGTGAGGAACTATGGCTACACCTTC
TRBD2,TRBV27,-,TRBJ2-3,CASSFLLGGSIDTDTQYF,TGTGCCAGCAGTTTTCTCCTCGGCGGGAGTATAGATACAGATACGCAGTATTTT
TRBD1,TRBV19,few,TRBJ1-1,CASSRDRLYTEAFF,TGTGCCAGTAGTAGGGACAGGTTGTACACTGAAGCTTTCTTT
TRBD2,TRBV14,-,TRBJ2-5,CASSRSSGLYQETQYF,TGTGCCAGCAGCCGCTCTAGCGGACTCTACCAAGAGACCCAGTACTTC
TRBD2,TRBV7-2,few,TRBJ2-3,CASSLGTSGDTQYF,TGTGCCAGCAGCTTAGGGACTAGCGGGGATACGCAGTATTTT
TRBD1,TRBV11-2,few,TRBJ2-1,CASSEGTVVLDEQFF,TGTGCCAGCAGCGAGGGGACAGTTGTTTTGGATGAGCAGTTCTTC
-,TRBV5-1,few,TRBJ2-2,CASSLAGGLLPAGELFF,TGCGCCAGCAGCTTGGCGGGGGGCTTGTTACCCGCCGGGGAGCTGTTTTTT
-,TRBV6-5,few,TRBJ2-1,CASKMDYTNEQFF,TGTGCCAGCAAAATGGACTACACGAATGAGCAGTTCTTC
TRBD2,TRBV4-3,few,TRBJ2-1,CASSQVPTSGRRWDEQFF,TGCGCCAGCAGCCAAGTCCCGACTAGCGGGAGGAGGTGGGATGAGCAGTTCTTC